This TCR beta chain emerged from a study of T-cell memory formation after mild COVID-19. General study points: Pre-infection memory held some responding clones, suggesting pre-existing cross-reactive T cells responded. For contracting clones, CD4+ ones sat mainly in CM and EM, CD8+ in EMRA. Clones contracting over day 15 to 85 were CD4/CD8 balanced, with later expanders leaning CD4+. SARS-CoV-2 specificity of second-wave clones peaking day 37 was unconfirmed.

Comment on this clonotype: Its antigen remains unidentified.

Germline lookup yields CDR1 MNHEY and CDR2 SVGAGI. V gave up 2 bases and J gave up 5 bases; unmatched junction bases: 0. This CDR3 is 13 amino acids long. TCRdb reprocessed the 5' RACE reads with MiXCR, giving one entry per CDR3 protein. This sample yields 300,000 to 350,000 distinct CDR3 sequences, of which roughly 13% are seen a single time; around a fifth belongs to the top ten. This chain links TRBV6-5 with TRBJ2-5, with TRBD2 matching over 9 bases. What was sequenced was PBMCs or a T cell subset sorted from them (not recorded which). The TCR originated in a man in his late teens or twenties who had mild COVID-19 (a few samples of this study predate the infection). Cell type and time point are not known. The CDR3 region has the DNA TGTGCCAGCAGTTACGCGGGGGGGGAGACCCAGTACTTC. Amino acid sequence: CASSYAGGETQYF.